This entry lists 3 T cell receptor beta chains sequenced from one sample in a study of Ad26.COV2.S vaccination and SARS-CoV-2 variants. The sample's treatment: around 19 received Ad26.COV2.S at low or high dose, single or two shots; several received placebo; per-sample allocation not given. Sampling took place 63 days after the first vaccine or placebo injection. Using immunoSEQ multiplex PCR, the repertoire was profiled, and TCRdb retains in-frame clones only, with some absent. The repertoire holds 400,000 to 450,000 clones, with around 91% as singletons. Sequencing used peripheral blood, obtained in a trial of Ad26.COV2.S vaccine versus placebo. These receptors all stem from a person between 18 and 60 years old who received the Ad26.COV2.S COVID-19 vaccine or a placebo.

The V gene is TRBV28, the J gene TRBJ2-7, with 10 bases aligning to TRBD1. The ends lost 5 bases at V and 3 bases at J; junction bases unmatched: 13. The CDR3 consists of 17 residues. Germline V gene sequence: CDR1 MDHEN, CDR2 SYDVKM. The CDR3, as DNA: TGTGCCAGCAGTCCGAAGTCCGGGACAGGGGCTGTCTACGAGCAGTACTTC. It specifies CASSPKSGTGAVYEQYF.

This clone was seen a few times. The chain carries TRBV9 and TRBJ2-2, with a possible D match to TRBD1 (5 bases). V was shortened by 4 bases and J by 0 bases, with 10 bases between the two germline ends. The CDR3 is 15 residues long. Germline CDR1 and CDR2: SGDLS and YYNGEE. The CDR3 sequence is CASSFRTTNTGELFF. For the CDR3, the DNA is TGTGCCAGCAGCTTTAGGACAACGAACACCGGGGAGCTGTTTTTT.

The gene calls are TRBV27 and TRBJ1-2; D is perhaps TRBD1 (5 bases). Deletions cut 6 bases from V and 4 bases from J, with 18 bases between. The CDR3 consists of 15 residues. CDR1 and CDR2 (germline): MNHEY, SMNVEV (reference sequence). The DNA of the CDR3 is TGTGCCAGCAGCCTTACACAGGCCAATTTCTATGGCTACACCTTC. Translated, it gives CASSLTQANFYGYTF.